The clone carrying this T cell receptor beta chain was recorded only once. This entry comes from a study of blood T cell repertoires in COVID-19. Study at large: T cells, B-cell-depleted T cells, or PBMCs supplied cDNA or gDNA.

Germline values: CDR1 SNHLY, CDR2 FYNNEI. Trimming cost V 9 bases and J 5 bases; bases outside gene matches: 6. The CDR3 runs to 13 residues. Authors' analysis steps: For nucleated cells, counts were estimated from reference gene primer amplification. This table comes from immunoSEQ multiplex PCR, and its TCRdb copy is limited to in-frame clones, with some not included. V and J calls and clone size are as listed in that table; D and trimming were resolved from the DNA. Of over 200,000 clones in the sample, roughly 79% were seen once. Recovered status applied to Cohort 3 donors who had two consecutive negative PCRs. It also applied to those with clearance or with symptom resolution.

The TCR was taken from a man in his forties who had recovered from COVID-19. The material sequenced was PBMCs or T cells enriched from blood (not recorded which). The chain couples TRBV2 to TRBJ2-1, with TRBD1 identical over 8 bases. The CDR3 sequence is CASTSGGHNEQFF. For the CDR3, the DNA is TGTGCCAGTACCTCAGGGGGCCACAATGAGCAGTTCTTC.